Below are 26 T cell receptor beta chains sequenced from a single sample in a study of CD8+CD57+ T cells in acquired aplastic anemia. TCR beta VDJ and CDR3 profiles were obtained from a genomic DNA template. TCRdb used MiXCR to reprocess the reads, holding one entry per CDR3 protein. The sample contains roughly 170,000 distinct CDR3 sequences, about 50% of which appear only once. Before being chosen for sequencing, patients had shown CD8+CD57+ cell expansion by flow cytometry. The sample was sorted CD4+, CD8+, or CD8+CD57+ T cells (not recorded which) from PBMCs. These receptors all stem from a human donor with aplastic anemia.

This clonotype has a handful of counts. The rearrangement links TRBV20-1 to TRBJ2-3; D is perhaps TRBD1 (6 bases). Deletions cut 5 bases from V and 6 bases from J, with 21 bases between. Germline V gene lookup returns CDR1 DFQATT and CDR2 SNEGSKA (reference sequence). The CDR3 spans 15 residues. The CDR3 spells CSALPRDIATDTQYF. Written as DNA, the CDR3 is TGCAGTGCTCTCCCCCGGGACATCGCCACGGATACGCAGTATTTT.

This clonotype was observed a handful of times. The V call is TRBV19, the J call TRBJ1-6; D gene ambiguous. The CDR3 sequence is 11 residues long. Germline V gives CDR1 LNHDA, CDR2 SQIVND (reference sequence). Trimming took 6 bases from V and 8 from J, leaving 5 bases between them. The CDR3, as DNA: TGTGCCAGTAGGGCCGATTCACCCCTCCACTTT. Protein sequence: CASRADSPLHF. The whole variable domain, remainder taken from reference TRBV19 and TRBJ1-6, is DGGITQSPKYLFRKEGQNVTLSCEQNLNHDAMYWYRQDPGQGLRLIYYSQIVNDFQKGDIAEGYSVSREKKESFPLTVTSAQKNPTAFYLCASRADSPLHFGNGTRLTVT.

This clonotype was detected ten times or more. The chain carries TRBV7-9 and TRBJ2-5; D remains unclear. The V end lost 5 bases, the J end lost 3 bases, and 16 bases lay between the germline ends. The germline V gene has CDR1 SEHNR and CDR2 FQNEAQ (reference sequence). This CDR3 spans 15 amino acids. CDR3 sequence: CASSPGGLPEETQYF. CDR3 nucleotides: TGTGCCAGCAGCCCGGGTGGGCTACCTGAAGAGACCCAGTACTTC.

Comments on this clonotype: The junction departs from the called germline gene at one end, perhaps through a read error. The rearrangement links TRBV5-6 to TRBJ2-7; the D gene is possibly TRBD1 (6 bases). The germline gives CDR1 SGHDT, CDR2 YYEEEE. The CDR3 spans 14 residues. CDR3 sequence (DNA): TGTGCCAACAGCTTGCAGGGTCGGGACAACGAGCAGTACTTC. Its translation: CANSLQGRDNEQYF.

The chain joins TRBV2 to TRBJ2-7, with D possibly TRBD1 on 5 matching bases. CDR1 is SNHLY and CDR2 is FYNNEI in the germline V gene. The CDR3 is 16 amino acids. Trimming shortened V by 3 bases and J by 0 bases, and 15 bases separated the two germline ends. The CDR3 reads CASSDYLGHRSYEQYF. Written as DNA, the CDR3 is TGTGCCAGCAGTGATTACCTCGGACACCGCTCCTACGAGCAGTACTTC.

V is TRBV7-9 and J is TRBJ2-3; D remains unclear. The CDR3 loop spans 12 amino acids. Trimming cost V 8 bases and J 2 bases, with 8 bases left between them. Germline V gene sequence: CDR1 SEHNR, CDR2 FQNEAQ (reference sequence). In DNA form, the CDR3 reads TGTGCCAGCCGGAGCTTCACAGATACGCAGTATTTT. Its protein is CASRSFTDTQYF.

This clonotype came up many times. The J gene is TRBJ2-7, the V gene TRBV28; D is ambiguous. V lost 6 bases and J 9 bases, leaving 15 bases between the germline ends. The germline V gene encodes CDR1 MDHEN and CDR2 SYDVKM. The CDR3 consists of 12 residues. The CDR3 sequence: CASSPVPTGQYF. CDR3 nucleotides: TGTGCCAGCAGCCCGGTCCCTACTGGGCAGTACTTC.

CDR3 protein: CSARPRWDRGRHGELFF. CDR3 coding DNA: TGCAGTGCTAGACCACGTTGGGACAGGGGGCGACACGGGGAGCTGTTTTTT. J is TRBJ2-2 and V is TRBV20-1; 12 nucleotides match TRBD1. The CDR3 covers 17 residues. J was trimmed by 7 bases and V by 2 bases; bases with no gene match: 11. Germline CDR1 is DFQATT and CDR2 is SNEGSKA (reference sequence).

The genes are TRBV2 and TRBJ2-2, with unresolved D. This CDR3 comprises 14 residues. Germline V gene data show CDR1 as SNHLY and CDR2 as FYNNEI. Trimming removed 0 bases from V and 7 bases from J, with 9 bases in between. Here the CDR3 reads CASSEAMGFGELFF. DNA for the CDR3: TGTGCCAGCAGTGAAGCGATGGGTTTCGGGGAGCTGTTTTTT.

Of note for this clonotype: The germline gene is not matched at one end of the junction; a read error may be the cause. The V and J genes are TRBV7-6 and TRBJ2-3; the match to TRBD1 covers 8 bases. The CDR3 has 16 amino acids. Germline V CDR1 and CDR2: SGHVS, FNYEAQ. The CDR3 protein is CAGSLTRTGRTDTQYF. CDR3 DNA: TGTGCCGGCAGCTTAACCCGGACAGGGAGGACAGATACGCAGTATTTC.

V gene TRBV7-9 combines with J gene TRBJ1-6, with unresolved D. From germline, CDR1 is SEHNR and CDR2 FQNEAQ (reference sequence). The CDR3 is made up of 14 amino acids. V lost 1 base to trimming and J lost 9 bases, with 10 bases between them. CDR3 coding DNA: TGTGCCAGCAGCTTAGAGATCTTTTCTTCACCCCTCCACTTT. Encoded protein: CASSLEIFSSPLHF.

The chain has TRBV19 and TRBJ2-1; D call uncertain. This CDR3 has 13 amino acids. Germline V lookup: CDR1 LNHDA, CDR2 SQIVND (reference sequence). Trimming took off 6 bases at V and 7 bases at J, with 13 bases between the two ends. The chain's CDR3 is CASSSSLRNEQFF. In DNA form, the CDR3 reads TGTGCCAGTAGCAGTTCTCTCCGGAATGAGCAGTTCTTC.

This clonotype was seen a single time. The chain joins TRBV24-1 to TRBJ2-3; 8 nucleotides line up with TRBD1. The CDR3 loop spans 15 amino acids. Losses at the gene ends were 4 bases for V and 6 bases for J; bases not matched to a gene: 8. Germline V gives CDR1 KGHDR, CDR2 SFDVKD. CDR3 sequence (DNA): TGTGCCACCAGTGAAGCGGACAGGGTCGCGGATACGCAGTATTTT. Its translation is CATSEADRVADTQYF.

V and J are TRBV2 and TRBJ2-5; no clear D gene. Trimming left V 7 bases short and J 2 bases short, with 11 bases between. Per the germline V gene, CDR1 is SNHLY and CDR2 is FYNNEI. The CDR3 covers 13 residues. The CDR3 sequence: CASTPQAQETQYF. As DNA, the CDR3 is TGTGCCAGCACCCCTCAAGCTCAAGAGACCCAGTACTTC.

This clonotype has at least ten counts. The chain recombines TRBV6-5 with TRBJ1-2; D remains unclear. This CDR3 contains 13 residues. V gave up 3 bases and J gave up 2 bases, with 7 bases separating them. CDR1 is MNHEY and CDR2 is SVGAGI in the germline V gene. The CDR3 DNA follows: TGTGCCAGCAGTTATAGTGTGAACTATGGCTACACCTTC. It translates to CASSYSVNYGYTF.

The chain employs TRBV10-3 and TRBJ2-2; TRBD2 might be the D (5 bases). The ends were cut back, 8 bases at V and 8 bases at J, with 15 bases in the middle. Germline values: CDR1 ENHRY, CDR2 SYGVKD. CDR3 length: 13 amino acids. As DNA, the CDR3 is TGTGCCATCTGTACCGGGGATCCTGGGGAGCTGTTTTTT. Its translation is CAICTGDPGELFF.

The rearrangement joins TRBV19 to TRBJ1-5; possible D gene TRBD1, 5 bases. Germline V CDR1 and CDR2: LNHDA, SQIVND (reference sequence). There are 13 residues in the CDR3. Trimming pared 10 bases from V and 1 base from J, leaving 11 bases between. Here the CDR3 DNA reads TGTGCCACCTGGGACCTAAGCAATCAGCCCCAGCATTTT. Translated, it gives CATWDLSNQPQHF.

This clonotype was seen a single time. Germline is not matched at one junction end, which may reflect a read error. The chain couples TRBV19 to TRBJ1-1; D remains unclear. The CDR3 has 13 residues. The germline CDR1 and CDR2 sequences are LNHDA and SQIVND (reference sequence). Here the CDR3 DNA reads TGTGCCAATAGTATAAGGTTGGGGACTGAAGCTTTCTTT. Protein sequence: CANSIRLGTEAFF.

This clonotype has only a few counts. V is TRBV28 and J is TRBJ1-2; weak D call: TRBD1 (5 bases). Trimming left V 5 bases short and J 8 bases short, with 12 bases between. Germline V gene lookup returns CDR1 MDHEN and CDR2 SYDVKM. This CDR3 region has 12 residues. CDR3 sequence (DNA): TGTGCCAGCAGTCCCAGGGTGGGCGGCTACACCTTC. It is translated as CASSPRVGGYTF.

CDR3 protein: CATSARETQYF. CDR3 nucleotides: TGTGCCACCAGCGCGCGGGAGACCCAGTACTTC. This chain links TRBV15 with TRBJ2-5; D remains ambiguous. CDR3 length equals 11 residues. V was trimmed by 5 bases and J by 5 bases, leaving 6 bases between them. Germline lookup yields CDR1 LNHNV and CDR2 YYDKDF (reference sequence).

This clonotype has a count of ten or more. The CDR3 loop is CASSEVRNEQFF. Here the CDR3 DNA reads TGTGCCAGCAGTGAAGTTCGGAATGAGCAGTTCTTC. V gene TRBV6-1 combines with J gene TRBJ2-1; unclear D gene. V dropped 1 base and J dropped 7 bases, with 5 bases sitting between them. This CDR3 comprises 12 residues. Germline V gives CDR1 MNHNS, CDR2 SASEGT.

This clonotype has ten or more counts. The gene calls are TRBV2 and TRBJ2-5; D might be TRBD1 (5 bases). With 2 bases removed from V and 1 base from J, the gap between germline ends came to 8 bases. The germline V gene encodes CDR1 SNHLY and CDR2 FYNNEI. The CDR3 has 14 residues. This CDR3 is CASSESTVQETQYF. CDR3 nucleotide sequence: TGTGCCAGCAGTGAATCGACAGTCCAAGAGACCCAGTACTTC.

This chain links TRBV6-1 with TRBJ1-1; D is undetermined. The CDR3 length is 14 residues. Trimming shortened V by 8 bases and J by 1 base, and 14 bases separated the two germline ends. Looked up from germline, CDR1 is MNHNS and CDR2 is SASEGT. CDR3 DNA sequence: TGTGCCAGCTCACTCAAACGGGGGAACACTGAAGCTTTCTTT. It yields the protein CASSLKRGNTEAFF.

The chain joins TRBV7-2 to TRBJ2-5, with D uncertain. CDR1 is SGHTA, CDR2 FQGNSA, per germline. The length of the CDR3 is 14 residues. The V gene lost 5 bases and the J gene lost 1 base, with 11 bases spanning the gap. This CDR3 reads CASSLNPGQETQYF. In nucleotides, the CDR3 is TGTGCCAGCAGCCTAAATCCAGGCCAAGAGACCCAGTACTTC.

The chain couples TRBV2 to TRBJ2-3; possible D gene TRBD2, 7 bases. Germline V gives CDR1 SNHLY, CDR2 FYNNEI. This CDR3 is 14 amino acids long. V was pared by 6 bases and J by 4 bases, with 14 bases between. This chain's CDR3 is CASRFRGGADTQYF. The DNA for the CDR3 is TGTGCCAGCAGGTTCAGAGGGGGGGCAGATACGCAGTATTTT.

This clonotype occurred many times. The chain employs TRBV7-2 and TRBJ1-3; TRBD1 matches at 7 bases. The V and J ends lost 5 bases and 4 bases, in that order; junction bases with no gene match: 8. This CDR3 is built from 15 residues. Germline V gene lookup returns CDR1 SGHTA and CDR2 FQGNSA. This CDR3 reads CASSLSRGGGNTIYF. CDR3 nucleotide sequence: TGTGCCAGCAGCCTAAGTAGAGGGGGCGGAAACACCATATATTTT.